Listed here are 8 T cell receptor beta chains from one sample, sequenced in a study of blood T cell repertoires in COVID-19. The table came from immunoSEQ multiplex PCR; TCRdb's copy has only in-frame clones and leaves some out. The sample yields under 45,000 clones, more than 65% seen once. Material: peripheral blood. Receptor source: a man older than 75 with acute or convalescent COVID-19.

This clone was counted a single time. The chain couples TRBV5-1 to TRBJ2-1; TRBD2 agrees at 7 bases. V trimming: 0 bases; J trimming: 9 bases; junction bases outside the gene matches: 3. The CDR3 covers 13 residues. Germline-derived CDR1 and CDR2 are SGHRS and YFSETQ. The CDR3 DNA reads as TGCGCCAGCAGCTTGGCCACGGGGGGTGAGCAGTTCTTC. It translates to CASSLATGGEQFF. The full variable domain, completed using reference TRBV5-1 and TRBJ2-1, is KAGVTQTPRYLIKTRGQQVTLSCSPISGHRSVSWYQQTPGQGLQFLFEYFSETQRNKGNFPGRFSGRQFSNSRSEMNVSTLELGDSALYLCASSLATGGEQFFGPGTRLTVL.

This clone was seen more than once but under ten times. The chain uses TRBV5-4 and TRBJ1-2; maybe TRBD1 (5 bases). V shed 2 bases and J shed 0 bases, with 8 bases lying between them. Germline V gives CDR1 SGHNT, CDR2 YYREEE (reference sequence). The CDR3 is made up of 14 amino acids. CDR3 residues: CASSFPRANYGYTF. The CDR3 DNA is TGTGCCAGCAGCTTCCCCAGGGCTAACTATGGCTACACCTTC.

The chain recombines TRBV10-1 with TRBJ2-7; D is unclear. V was cut by 4 bases and J by 0 bases, with 7 bases left in between. Per germline, CDR1 WNHNN and CDR2 SYGVQD (reference sequence). The CDR3 is made up of 13 amino acids. The CDR3, as DNA: TGCGCCAGCAGTGCTCAGGTCTCCTACGAGCAGTACTTC. Protein: CASSAQVSYEQYF.

The rearrangement joins TRBV10-3 to TRBJ1-2; 8 bases are shared with TRBD1. With 6 bases clipped from V and 7 bases from J, the junction kept 13 bases outside the gene matches. CDR1 ENHRY and CDR2 SYGVKD come from the germline V gene. The CDR3 is made up of 15 amino acids. CDR3 bases: TGTGCCATCAGCCAGGGGATGGACAGGGACGGTGGCTACACCTTC. It translates to CAISQGMDRDGGYTF.

The V and J genes are TRBV5-1 and TRBJ2-1, with 11 bases matching TRBD2. The CDR3 contains 18 residues. J was trimmed by 0 bases and V by 6 bases; bases with no gene match: 11. Per germline, CDR1 SGHRS and CDR2 YFSETQ. The CDR3, as DNA: TGCGCCAGCACAGGGACTAGCGGCCAATTCAGCTCCTACAATGAGCAGTTCTTC. This codes for CASTGTSGQFSSYNEQFF.

The chain carries TRBV10-1 and TRBJ2-3, with TRBD1 matching 9 bases. The CDR3 consists of 16 residues. V lost 3 bases, J lost 6 bases, and 10 bases stayed unmatched. In germline, CDR1 is WNHNN, CDR2 SYGVQD (reference sequence). The CDR3 loop reads CASSEPGQGGGDTQYF. CDR3 bases: TGCGCCAGCAGTGAACCGGGACAGGGAGGTGGTGATACGCAGTATTTT.

This chain connects TRBV7-8 to TRBJ1-6; D is perhaps TRBD1 (6 bases). CDR3 length equals 14 residues. The V and J ends lost 3 bases and 8 bases respectively, with 11 bases between them. Germline V lookup: CDR1 SGHVS, CDR2 FQNEAQ. CDR3 DNA sequence: TGTGCCAGCAGCTTCGACAGGACCGATTCACCCCTCCACTTT. Protein sequence: CASSFDRTDSPLHF.

The rearrangement joins TRBV6-2 or TRBV6-3 to TRBJ2-3; 7 bases fit TRBD2. The CDR3 has 16 amino acids. Per germline, CDR1 MNHEY and CDR2 SVGEGT. Germline trimming cut 0 bases from V and 4 bases from J; bases unmatched to any gene: 7. The CDR3 DNA is TGTGCCAGCAGTTACTCCCCTAGCGGAAAACCAGATACGCAGTATTTT. Residues: CASSYSPSGKPDTQYF.